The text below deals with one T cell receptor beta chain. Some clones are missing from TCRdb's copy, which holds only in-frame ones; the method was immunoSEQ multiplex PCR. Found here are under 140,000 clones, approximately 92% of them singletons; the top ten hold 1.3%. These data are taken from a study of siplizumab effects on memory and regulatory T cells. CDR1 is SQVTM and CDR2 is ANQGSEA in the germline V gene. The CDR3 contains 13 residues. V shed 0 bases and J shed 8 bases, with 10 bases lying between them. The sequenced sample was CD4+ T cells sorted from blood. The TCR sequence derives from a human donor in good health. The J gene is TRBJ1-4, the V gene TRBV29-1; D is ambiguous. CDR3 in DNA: TGCAGCGTTGAAGATCGGGTCGGGGAAAAACTGTTTTTT. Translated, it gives CSVEDRVGEKLFF.